The 9 T cell receptor beta chains below were found in one sample sequenced in a study of T cells after yellow fever vaccination. TCRdb re-derived calls from the 5' RACE reads in MiXCR, one entry per CDR3 protein. The sample lists approximately 85,000 distinct CDR3 sequences; about 14% were seen once. Material: CD8+ T cells not binding an NS4B(214-222) dextramer, sorted from PBMCs, obtained less than 25 days after the first yellow fever vaccination. The receptors derive from a man aged 18-30 years who received the YFV17D yellow fever vaccine.

This rearrangement joins TRBV18 to TRBJ1-5; D is possibly TRBD1 (6 bases). CDR3 length: 20 residues. V lost 3 bases and J 0 bases, leaving 24 bases between the germline ends. The germline V gene has CDR1 KGHSH and CDR2 LQKENI. The CDR3 nucleotides are TGTGCCAGCTCACCTCCCGGCCGACAGGCGCCTGGTGGTAGCAATCAGCCCCAGCATTTT. It encodes CASSPPGRQAPGGSNQPQHF.

In this sample, this clonotype turned up a few times. The CDR3 DNA reads as TGTGCCAGCAGCTCAGGATACGATGAAAAACTGTTTTTT. Translating it yields CASSSGYDEKLFF. The chain uses TRBV3-1 and TRBJ1-4; D remains ambiguous. Between the trimmed V and J ends, which lost 5 bases and 6 bases, there was a span of 10 bases. There are 13 residues in the CDR3. CDR1 is LGHDT and CDR2 is YNNKEL in the germline V gene (reference sequence).

The chain combines TRBV5-1 with TRBJ2-5; 9 bases line up with TRBD2. This CDR3 is 15 amino acids long. V was clipped by 3 bases and J by 5 bases; unmatched bases: 8. Looked up from germline, CDR1 is SGHRS and CDR2 is YFSETQ. As DNA, the CDR3 is TGCGCCAGCAGCTGGGCGGGGGGGGCACTGGAGACCCAGTACTTC. Residues: CASSWAGGALETQYF.

This chain joins TRBV4-3 and TRBJ2-7, with 7 nucleotides matching TRBD1. The germline CDR1 and CDR2 sequences are LGHNA and YSLEER. This CDR3 has 15 amino acids. J was trimmed by 5 bases and V by 4 bases; bases with no gene match: 11. The CDR3 DNA follows: TGCGCCAGCAGCCGAGGACAGGTCGCTGAGGACGAGCAGTACGTC. Translation: CASSRGQVAEDEQYV.

Many counts were recorded for this clonotype. CDR3 nucleotide sequence: TGCGCCAGCAGCTTGACCTCCGGTGGCTCTAACTATGGCTACACCTTC. Amino acid sequence: CASSLTSGGSNYGYTF. The V call is TRBV5-1, the J call TRBJ1-2; unclear D gene. This CDR3 has 16 amino acids. V lost 1 base and J 0 bases, leaving 13 bases between the germline ends. Germline V CDR1 and CDR2: SGHRS, YFSETQ.

This clonotype was observed a handful of times. The V call is TRBV20-1, the J call TRBJ2-2, with no clear D. The CDR3 runs 13 residues. CDR1 and CDR2 from the germline V gene are DFQATT and SNEGSKA (reference sequence). Trimming pared 0 bases from V and 7 bases from J, leaving 9 bases between. The CDR3 bases are TGCAGTGCTAGAGATCTGGAGCTCGGGGAGCTGTTTTTT. Translating it yields CSARDLELGELFF.

The genes are TRBV19 and TRBJ2-3; TRBD2 aligns across 9 bases. V was clipped by 4 bases and J by 10 bases; unmatched bases: 9. Germline CDR1 LNHDA, CDR2 SQIVND (reference sequence). The CDR3 loop spans 14 amino acids. CDR3 region: CASSNLIAGDAQYF. The CDR3 DNA reads as TGTGCCAGTAGTAACCTTATAGCGGGGGACGCGCAGTATTTT.

This rearrangement joins TRBV20-1 to TRBJ1-5, with 8 bases fitting TRBD1. This CDR3 has 15 amino acids. Germline loops: CDR1 DFQATT, CDR2 SNEGSKA (reference sequence). V dropped 6 bases and J dropped 2; count of bases not matched to a gene: 9. CDR3 amino acids: CSAPDRVYGNQPQHF. The CDR3 DNA reads as TGCAGTGCCCCGGACAGGGTGTATGGCAATCAGCCCCAGCATTTT.

A few counts support this clonotype. This chain uses TRBV6-2 or TRBV6-3 with TRBJ2-7; 12 positions match TRBD2. V dropped 4 bases and J dropped 5; count of bases not matched to a gene: 3. From germline, CDR1 is MNHEY and CDR2 SVGEGT. This CDR3 comprises 14 residues. The CDR3 here is CASSLLAGGHEQYV. The CDR3, as DNA: TGTGCCAGCAGTTTACTAGCGGGGGGCCACGAGCAGTACGTC.